Following are 17 T cell receptor beta chains from one sample sequenced in a study of blood T cell repertoires in COVID-19. Clones were sequenced by immunoSEQ multiplex PCR, and TCRdb holds only the in-frame ones, with some missing. Among under 250,000 clones listed, about four fifths were seen once. Sequenced: peripheral blood. All receptors come from a man younger than 40 who had recovered from COVID-19.

V is TRBV7-3 and J is TRBJ2-2, with 10 bases lining up with TRBD1. After removal of 5 bases from V and 6 bases from J, the junction contained 6 bases not matched to a gene. Germline V gene data show CDR1 as SGHTA and CDR2 as FQGTGA. The CDR3 totals 15 residues. Written as DNA, the CDR3 is TGTGCCAGCAGCCCGGGACAGGGGAAGGCCGGGGAGCTGTTTTTT. Its protein is CASSPGQGKAGELFF.

The chain carries TRBV19 and TRBJ1-4; 12 bases fit TRBD1. The CDR3 contains 18 residues. With V trimmed by 5 bases and J by 2 bases, 9 bases remained unmatched. From germline, CDR1 is LNHDA and CDR2 SQIVND (reference sequence). The CDR3 reads CASSRGTGGATTNEKLFF. The CDR3 bases are TGTGCCAGTAGTCGAGGGACAGGGGGCGCGACGACTAATGAAAAACTGTTTTTT.

J is TRBJ2-5 and V is TRBV28, with TRBD1 as a possible D gene (6 bases). Germline CDR1 is MDHEN and CDR2 is SYDVKM. The CDR3 spans 16 residues. V was cut by 2 bases and J by 5 bases, with 18 bases left in between. The DNA for the CDR3 is TGTGCCAGCAGTTTACTCGGGGACACTAACGGGGAGACCCAGTACTTC. This sequence encodes CASSLLGDTNGETQYF.

V gene TRBV4-1 combines with J gene TRBJ1-4; TRBD1 aligns across 7 bases. CDR3 length equals 15 residues. Unmatched junction bases numbered 9, after V lost 1 base and J lost 10 bases. CDR1 is MGHRA, CDR2 YSYEKL, per germline. DNA of the CDR3: TGCGCCAGCAGCCAAGGCGGGCAGGGGGACCGAAAACTGTTTTTT. Translation gives CASSQGGQGDRKLFF.

This chain connects TRBV6-5 to TRBJ2-1; possibly TRBD2 for D (7 bases). The CDR3 sequence is 15 residues long. From germline, CDR1 is MNHEY and CDR2 SVGAGI. Trimming removed 6 bases from V and 4 bases from J, with 16 bases in between. The CDR3 spells CASRGRGRGYNEQFF. The CDR3 DNA follows: TGTGCCAGCAGGGGGCGGGGGAGGGGGTACAATGAGCAGTTCTTC.

V is TRBV7-9 and J is TRBJ2-1, with D perhaps TRBD2 (5 bases). Trimming left V 5 bases short and J 15 bases short, with 14 bases between. Germline CDR1 SEHNR, CDR2 FQNEAQ (reference sequence). There are 11 residues in the CDR3. The CDR3: CASSLDSSRFF. As DNA, the CDR3 is TGTGCCAGCAGCCTGGACTCTAGTAGGTTCTTC.

This clone was detected only a few times. The rearrangement uses TRBV6-5 and TRBJ2-1; 10 nucleotides agree with TRBD2. The CDR3 is made up of 15 amino acids. Per the germline V gene, CDR1 is MNHEY and CDR2 is SVGAGI. V gave up 10 bases and J gave up 3 bases; unmatched junction bases: 9. The CDR3 DNA reads TGTGCCATCGCGGCTAGCGGGGGTAGCTACAATGAGCAGTTCTTC. It is translated as CAIAASGGSYNEQFF.

This clone was counted once. The chain joins TRBV28 to TRBJ1-1; 7 bases are shared with TRBD1. Germline assignment: CDR1 MDHEN and CDR2 SYDVKM. This CDR3 has 15 amino acids. The junction had 5 bases not matched to a gene; V was cut back by 3 bases and J by 1 base. The CDR3 is CASSFFRDRNTEAFF. CDR3 nucleotide sequence: TGTGCCAGCAGTTTTTTCCGGGACAGGAACACTGAAGCTTTCTTT.

This clone appeared a single time. V gene TRBV3-1 (or the pseudogene TRBV3-2) combines with J gene TRBJ2-1; 8 bases match TRBD1. Per germline, CDR1 LGHDT and CDR2 YNNKEL (reference sequence). The CDR3 length is 16 residues. V trimming: 1 base; J trimming: 7 bases; junction bases outside the gene matches: 9. The CDR3 loop is CASSQVSRDRRNEQFF. The CDR3 DNA reads as TGTGCCAGCAGCCAAGTATCTCGGGACAGGAGGAATGAGCAGTTCTTC.

J is TRBJ2-5 and V is TRBV6-5, with D perhaps matching TRBD1 (6 bases). The germline V gene has CDR1 MNHEY and CDR2 SVGAGI. The CDR3 loop spans 11 amino acids. Trimming removed 11 bases from V and 2 bases from J, with 9 bases in between. In DNA, the CDR3 is TGTGCCGGGGGACAACAAGAGACCCAGTACTTC. Encoded protein: CAGGQQETQYF.

The chain links TRBV10-2 to TRBJ1-1; 9 bases map to TRBD1. Germline V gene lookup returns CDR1 WSHSY and CDR2 SAAADI. V was pared by 5 bases and J by 0 bases, with 7 bases of the junction left unmatched. CDR3 size: 16 residues. CDR3 DNA sequence: TGCGCCAGCAGTCGGACAGGGGATTTTATGAACACTGAAGCTTTCTTT. Translation: CASSRTGDFMNTEAFF.

This clone was observed a handful of times. This rearrangement joins TRBV15 to TRBJ2-2, with 11 bases identical to TRBD2. V trimming: 5 bases; J trimming: 0 bases; junction bases outside the gene matches: 5. The CDR3 sequence is 17 residues long. Per the germline V gene, CDR1 is LNHNV and CDR2 is YYDKDF (reference sequence). The CDR3 sequence is CATSELAGAANTGELFF. CDR3 nucleotides: TGTGCCACCAGCGAACTAGCGGGGGCCGCGAACACCGGGGAGCTGTTTTTT.

This chain connects TRBV5-4 to TRBJ2-1, with 8 bases matching TRBD2. Trimming at V came to 4 bases and at J to 12 bases, leaving 12 bases not matched to a gene. Germline CDR1 is SGHNT and CDR2 is YYREEE (reference sequence). The CDR3 contains 14 residues. The CDR3: CASSKEVERGSQFF. The CDR3 bases are TGTGCCAGCAGCAAGGAGGTCGAGCGGGGGTCGCAGTTCTTC.

The chain uses TRBV7-2 and TRBJ2-2; the match to TRBD1 covers 7 bases. The CDR3 has 15 residues. J lost 4 bases, V lost 4 bases, and 6 bases had no gene match. In germline, CDR1 is SGHTA, CDR2 FQGNSA. CDR3 loop: CASSSWTGTTGELFF. In nucleotides, the CDR3 is TGTGCCAGCAGCTCGTGGACAGGTACCACCGGGGAGCTGTTTTTT.

This clone has only one observation. The rearrangement links TRBV7-2 to TRBJ2-7; unclear D gene. The V end was cut by 5 bases, the J end by 0 bases, with 11 bases between. The germline gives CDR1 SGHTA, CDR2 FQGNSA. The CDR3 covers 14 residues. CDR3 nucleotides: TGTGCCAGCAGCGCCTCCAGACTCTCCTACGAGCAGTACTTC. Translation gives CASSASRLSYEQYF.

J is TRBJ2-2 and V is TRBV4-1, with D possibly TRBD1 on 6 matching bases. The germline V gene has CDR1 MGHRA and CDR2 YSYEKL. The CDR3 contains 15 residues. Trimming cost V 1 base and J 0 bases, with 6 bases left between them. CDR3 in DNA: TGCGCCAGCAGCCAAGCAGGGGCGAACACCGGGGAGCTGTTTTTT. This sequence encodes CASSQAGANTGELFF.

The chain employs TRBV28 and TRBJ2-7, with a tentative D call TRBD1 (6 bases). The CDR3 is 14 amino acids. Germline loops: CDR1 MDHEN, CDR2 SYDVKM. The germline V and J ends were trimmed by 5 bases and 1 base, with 12 bases remaining between them. The CDR3 reads CASSLGQSSYEQYV. In DNA, the CDR3 is TGTGCCAGCAGTCTAGGACAGTCTTCCTACGAGCAGTACGTC.